This TCR beta chain was identified in a study of regulatory T cells in long-lasting Graves disease. Study results and caveats: Persistent cases of Graves' showed reduced TCR diversity relative to newly diagnosed patients. Peripheral blood, not thyroid tissue, was the sole material studied.

This clonotype has a handful of counts. What it binds is not known. Germline CDR1 is DFQATT and CDR2 is SNEGSKA (reference sequence). V lost 5 bases, J lost 3 bases, and 10 bases stayed unmatched. CDR3 length equals 16 residues. Through Arm-PCR of CDR3 regions and iRepertoire HTBI primers, TCR beta libraries were built. MiXCR, applied by TCRdb to the multiplex PCR reads, yields one record per CDR3 protein. The sample shows under 450,000 distinct CDR3 sequences, about 12% of them seen only once. This sample's time point: newly diagnosed GD, antithyroid drugs for less than 3 months. PBMCs were the source of the RNA used for TCR sequencing. The sample was also reused in another study, on T cells in Graves' hyperthyroidism and ophthalmopathy. This second report adds: First-round RT-PCR targeting the TCR CDR3 was performed with the HTBI primer set.

The sample was peripheral blood mononuclear cells (PBMCs), taken at new diagnosis, from a patient treated with antithyroid drugs. The rearrangement links TRBV20-1 to TRBJ2-1, with 10 positions matching TRBD2. The receptor comes from a woman aged 18 to 35 with Graves disease. This CDR3 reads CSAVLSGRTFYNEQFF. The CDR3 coding sequence is TGCAGTGCTGTTCTTAGCGGGAGGACCTTCTACAATGAGCAGTTCTTC.